These T cell receptor beta chains were read from a single sample in a study of blood T cell repertoires in COVID-19. Produced via immunoSEQ multiplex PCR; TCRdb's table is partial and in-frame only. The table shows under 250,000 clones, with roughly 92% occurring only once. The specimen sequenced was peripheral blood. These receptors all come from a man in his sixties with COVID-19, enrolled during active disease. The CDR3 runs from the conserved cysteine through the conserved F or W. Fields, in order: clone size, D gene, J gene, V gene, CDR3 protein, CDR3 DNA. The D gene is left open where the match is weak. Part of the rows lack a size; the others show once, few, many or a class for expanded clones.

once,TRBD2,TRBJ2-1,TRBV5-6,CASSLALLAGGINEQFF,TGTGCCAGCAGCTTGGCCCTACTAGCGGGAGGGATAAATGAGCAGTTCTTC
.,.,TRBJ2-3,TRBV29-1,CSVEDGTPHTDTQYF,TGCAGCGTTGAAGATGGGACACCTCACACAGATACGCAGTATTTT
.,.,TRBJ2-2,TRBV5-4,CASSFGGTVWTGELFF,TGTGCCAGCAGCTTTGGAGGGACGGTATGGACCGGGGAGCTGTTTTTT
.,.,TRBJ1-1,TRBV10-3,CAISEGVTEAFF,TGTGCCATCAGTGAAGGGGTTACTGAAGCTTTCTTT
.,.,TRBJ1-4,TRBV4-3,CASSQGWGRTTGRANEKLFF,TGCGCCAGCAGCCAAGGGTGGGGTCGGACGACCGGGAGGGCTAATGAAAAACTGTTTTTT
.,.,TRBJ2-3,TRBV2,CASRTRSTDTQYF,TGTGCCAGCAGAACCCGGAGCACAGATACGCAGTATTTT
.,.,TRBJ2-2,TRBV28,CASSLGGEGTGELFF,TGTGCCAGCAGTTTAGGCGGGGAAGGCACCGGGGAGCTGTTTTTT
.,.,TRBJ1-2,TRBV28,CASTLGLELYGYTF,TGTGCCAGCACTTTAGGACTGGAGCTCTATGGCTACACCTTC
.,.,TRBJ1-1,TRBV30,CAWSQTGPMNTEAFF,TGTGCCTGGAGTCAGACAGGACCCATGAACACTGAAGCTTTCTTT
.,.,TRBJ1-6,TRBV3-1/TRBV3-2,CASSQDFGTSNSPLHF,TGTGCCAGCAGCCAAGATTTCGGGACATCTAATTCACCCCTCCACTTT
.,.,TRBJ2-1,TRBV12-3/TRBV12-4,CASRRAYNEQFF,TGTGCCAGCAGGAGGGCGTACAATGAGCAGTTCTTC
.,TRBD1,TRBJ1-2,TRBV7-6,CASSSGQGGLYGYTF,TGTGCCAGCAGCTCCGGACAGGGAGGGCTATATGGCTACACCTTC
.,TRBD1,TRBJ1-1,TRBV5-1,CASRTTGQGSTEAFF,TGCGCCAGCAGGACCACGGGACAGGGATCCACTGAAGCTTTCTTT
.,.,TRBJ2-3,TRBV4-2,CASSQGGTSKGSDTQYF,TGTGCCAGCAGCCAAGGCGGAACGTCGAAGGGGTCAGATACGCAGTATTTT
.,.,TRBJ2-1,TRBV11-2,CASSLEGGWPYNEQFF,TGTGCCAGCAGCTTAGAAGGGGGTTGGCCCTACAATGAGCAGTTCTTC
.,TRBD1,TRBJ2-2,TRBV2,CASSPPGQVNTGELFF,TGTGCCAGCAGTCCTCCGGGACAGGTGAACACCGGGGAGCTGTTTTTT
once,.,TRBJ1-2,TRBV28,CASSLGAGGYTF,TGTGCCAGCAGTTTGGGGGCAGGTGGCTACACCTTC
.,.,TRBJ2-3,TRBV2,CASSGENTDTQYF,TGTGCCAGCAGCGGGGAAAACACAGATACGCAGTATTTT
.,TRBD1,TRBJ2-7,TRBV18,CASSLGTEYEQYF,TGTGCCAGCTCACTTGGGACAGAATACGAGCAGTACTTC
.,TRBD1,TRBJ2-7,TRBV2,CASSSLGQSSYEQYF,TGTGCCAGTAGCAGTTTGGGACAGTCCTCCTACGAGCAGTACTTC
once,TRBD2,TRBJ2-7,TRBV7-2,CASSYFLAGGREQYF,TGTGCCAGCAGCTACTTTCTAGCGGGAGGACGCGAGCAGTACTTC
once,TRBD1,TRBJ1-4,TRBV19,CASGTVGGNEKLFF,TGTGCCAGTGGTACAGTAGGGGGCAATGAAAAACTGTTTTTT
.,.,TRBJ1-1,TRBV11-2,CASSKHREAFF,TGTGCCAGCAGCAAACACAGAGAAGCTTTCTTT
.,.,TRBJ1-1,TRBV18,CASSPPGGGRLVTEAFF,TGTGCCAGCTCACCACCGGGCGGGGGGCGCTTGGTCACTGAAGCTTTCTTT
.,.,TRBJ2-3,TRBV5-1,CASKLQGGTALTDTQYF,TGCGCCAGCAAATTGCAGGGGGGAACTGCCCTCACAGATACGCAGTATTTT
.,.,TRBJ1-5,TRBV7-8,CASSLLQGPGYQPQHF,TGTGCCAGCAGCTTACTCCAGGGGCCGGGCTATCAGCCCCAGCATTTT
.,.,TRBJ1-3,TRBV6-5,CASSYSASGNTIYF,TGTGCCAGCAGTTACTCGGCCTCTGGAAACACCATATATTTT
.,.,TRBJ2-2,TRBV7-9,CASSRPDSGNGELFF,TGTGCCAGCAGCCGACCGGACAGTGGGAACGGGGAGCTGTTTTTT
.,.,TRBJ2-7,TRBV6-5,CASRFLQGSYEQYF,TGTGCCAGCAGATTTTTACAGGGTTCCTACGAGCAGTACTTC
.,.,TRBJ1-2,TRBV5-1,CASSGDTPVVDGYTF,TGCGCCAGCAGCGGGGACACCCCCGTAGTGGATGGCTACACCTTC
once,.,TRBJ1-5,TRBV9,CASSKQGGNQPQHF,TGTGCCAGCAGCAAGCAGGGAGGGAATCAGCCCCAGCATTTT
.,.,TRBJ2-5,TRBV30,CAWSVLGARETQYF,TGTGCCTGGAGTGTACTGGGGGCGCGTGAGACCCAGTACTTC
.,.,TRBJ2-1,TRBV28,CASSFSRGEQFF,TGTGCCAGCAGTTTTTCACGAGGTGAGCAGTTCTTC
.,TRBD1,TRBJ1-3,TRBV9,CASSAGGGVPGNTIYF,TGTGCCAGCAGCGCGGGAGGGGGCGTCCCTGGAAACACCATATATTTT
.,TRBD2,TRBJ2-1,TRBV4-1,CASSQGSGTSGLSEQFF,TGCGCCAGCAGCCAAGGGTCCGGGACTAGCGGGTTGAGTGAGCAGTTCTTC
.,.,TRBJ1-1,TRBV11-3,CASSLNSGSYTEAFF,TGTGCCAGCAGCTTGAACTCGGGGTCTTACACTGAAGCTTTCTTT
.,.,TRBJ2-7,TRBV4-2,CASSQETVSYEQYF,TGTGCCAGCAGCCAAGAAACGGTCTCCTACGAGCAGTACTTC
.,.,TRBJ1-2,TRBV30,CAWLSRAVDGYTF,TGTGCCTGGCTTTCGCGGGCTGTGGATGGCTACACCTTC
.,.,TRBJ1-1,TRBV5-1,CASSALSENTEAFF,TGCGCCAGCAGCGCCCTTAGTGAGAACACTGAAGCTTTCTTT
.,TRBD1,TRBJ1-6,TRBV27,CASSVDRGNSPLHF,TGTGCCAGCAGTGTGGACAGGGGGAATTCACCCCTCCACTTT
.,.,TRBJ2-2,TRBV19,CATRRGPVSTGELFF,TGTGCCACTAGGCGGGGGCCGGTGAGCACCGGGGAGCTGTTTTTT
.,TRBD2,TRBJ2-3,TRBV7-9,CASRPGLVTHTQYF,TGTGCCAGCAGGCCGGGACTAGTCACACATACGCAGTATTTT